These 11 T cell receptor beta chains came from one sample sequenced in a study of blood T cells in healthy people across ages. Next came a second PCR, run for about 7 to 12 cycles, which used a sample-barcoded 5' primer along with a J-beta primer mix. A single record per CDR3 protein comes from TCRdb applying MiXCR to the 5' RACE reads. Here the sample spans approximately 490,000 distinct CDR3 sequences, about 25% being singletons. Another study also made use of these data, one on T cells of mothers and their children.

Sequencing was done on a sample of blood. Receptor source: a boy between 10 and 17 years old in good health.

This chain links TRBV4-1 with TRBJ2-1; 7 nucleotides line up with TRBD2. The V gene's germline CDR1 is MGHRA and CDR2 YSYEKL. CDR3 length: 16 amino acids. Trimming at V came to 4 bases and at J to 2 bases, leaving 8 bases not matched to a gene. The CDR3 DNA reads as TGCGCCAGCAGCCCCCTGACTAGCTCTACCTACAATGAGCAGTTCTTC. Translation gives CASSPLTSSTYNEQFF.

The chain carries TRBV18 and TRBJ2-2; D tentatively reads TRBD1 or TRBD2 (5 bases each). V lost 0 bases and J lost 2, with 10 bases in between. Germline V gene sequence: CDR1 KGHSH, CDR2 LQKENI. The CDR3 contains 16 residues. Written as DNA, the CDR3 is TGTGCCAGCTCACCACCGCGAGGGGCTAACACCGGGGAGCTGTTTTTT. Translating it yields CASSPPRGANTGELFF.

V and J are TRBV11-1 and TRBJ2-5, with TRBD1 matching 10 bases. The germline CDR1 and CDR2 sequences are SGHAT and FQDESV (reference sequence). The V gene end was trimmed by 4 bases and the J gene end by 5 bases; junction bases not matched to a gene: 4. The CDR3 is 14 amino acids. In DNA form, the CDR3 reads TGTGCCAGCAGCTCCGGGACAGGGGTTGAGACCCAGTACTTC. This encodes CASSSGTGVETQYF.

This clonotype was counted between two and nine times. The chain is built from TRBV6-6 and TRBJ2-6; D gene unclear. Germline V CDR1 and CDR2: MNHNY, SVGAGI (reference sequence). CDR3 length: 13 amino acids. Trimming removed 5 bases from V and 8 bases from J, with 10 bases in between. The DNA of the CDR3 is TGTGCCAGCAGTCCGCAAGGGACCAACGTCCTGACTTTC. Translating it yields CASSPQGTNVLTF.

With respect to this clonotype: The junction departs from the called germline gene at one end, perhaps through a read error. The V gene is TRBV5-6, the J gene TRBJ2-7; 8 bases fit TRBD2. Germline V gene data show CDR1 as SGHDT and CDR2 as YYEEEE. The CDR3 contains 13 residues. The CDR3 region has the DNA TGTGCCAGCAGCACGAGCGGGGGAGCCGAGCAGTATTTC. As protein: CASSTSGGAEQYF.

This clonotype was seen more than once but under ten times. This chain connects TRBV4-1 to TRBJ1-2; possibly TRBD1 for D (5 bases). Germline CDR1 reads MGHRA; CDR2 reads YSYEKL. The CDR3 runs 16 residues. V lost 1 base to trimming and J lost 6 bases, with 18 bases between them. Here the CDR3 reads CASSQVIQGTVHGYTF. The CDR3 DNA is TGCGCCAGCAGCCAAGTAATCCAGGGTACGGTACATGGCTACACCTTC.

V usage is TRBV28 and J usage is TRBJ2-7; D call uncertain. This CDR3 comprises 15 residues. Germline loops: CDR1 MDHEN, CDR2 SYDVKM. The V gene lost 6 bases and the J gene lost 0 bases, with 15 bases spanning the gap. CDR3 bases: TGTGCCAGCAGGATACGGAACCTGGGCTCCTACGAGCAGTACTTC. This sequence encodes CASRIRNLGSYEQYF.

The genes are TRBV15 and TRBJ2-2; 9 bases agree with TRBD1. The CDR3 runs 15 residues. Germline CDR1 LNHNV, CDR2 YYDKDF (reference sequence). Trimming removed 6 bases from V and 3 bases from J; junction bases left unmatched: 5. This CDR3 is CATRNDRGYTGELFF. In DNA form, the CDR3 reads TGTGCCACCAGGAACGACAGGGGGTACACCGGGGAGCTGTTTTTT.

The sample holds a few counts of this clonotype. The J gene is TRBJ1-3, the V gene TRBV6-6, with D possibly matching TRBD1 (5 bases). The CDR3 runs to 16 residues. The germline gives CDR1 MNHNY, CDR2 SVGAGI (reference sequence). V lost 0 bases to trimming and J lost 0 bases, with 9 bases between them. CDR3 loop: CASSYSTEASGNTIYF. CDR3 DNA sequence: TGTGCCAGCAGTTACTCGACAGAAGCCTCTGGAAACACCATATATTTT.

Concerning this clonotype: The junction and the germline gene differ at one end; a read error may be behind it. V usage is TRBV27 and J usage is TRBJ2-1; 12 bases line up with TRBD2. From germline, CDR1 is MNHEY and CDR2 SMNVEV (reference sequence). This CDR3 spans 16 amino acids. The DNA for the CDR3 is TGTGCCAGCAGTTTATTCGGGACTAGCGGGTACAATGAGCGGTTCTTC. It is translated as CASSLFGTSGYNERFF.

This clonotype showed up many times. The chain couples TRBV7-9 to TRBJ1-4, with D possibly matching TRBD1 (6 bases). This CDR3 spans 17 amino acids. V was cut by 5 bases and J by 5 bases, with 21 bases left in between. CDR1 is SEHNR, CDR2 FQNEAQ, per germline (reference sequence). The CDR3: CASSPGRGSRGNEKLFF. The CDR3 bases are TGTGCCAGCAGCCCGGGACGGGGGTCCAGGGGAAATGAAAAACTGTTTTTT.